The 20 T cell receptor beta chains presented below share a single source sample, sequenced in a study of PD-1 blockade in classical Hodgkin lymphoma. All trial patients relapsed after autologous stem cell transplantation. Only in-frame clones appear in the TCRdb table, and some are missing; sequencing was by immunoSEQ multiplex PCR. The sample consists of a few thousand clones, about 64% of them appearing once. The sequences come from peripheral blood mononuclear cells (PBMCs), collected at baseline. These receptors all stem from a human donor with classical Hodgkin lymphoma.

The chain is built from TRBV9 and TRBJ2-1; D unresolved. The germline V and J ends were trimmed by 0 bases and 10 bases, with 11 bases remaining between them. The CDR3 is 13 amino acids. Germline CDR1 SGDLS, CDR2 YYNGEE. This CDR3 reads CASSVEDPREQFF. In nucleotides, the CDR3 is TGTGCCAGCAGCGTAGAGGACCCAAGAGAGCAGTTCTTC.

The gene calls are TRBV5-3 and TRBJ1-4; D is perhaps TRBD1 (6 bases). TRBV5-3 is annotated as an ORF whose role is uncertain. CDR3 size: 14 residues. The V and J ends lost 8 bases and 8 bases respectively, with 19 bases between them. CDR3 in amino acids: CASSRTGRQEKLFF. In DNA, the CDR3 is TGTGCCAGCAGCCGAACAGGGAGGCAAGAAAAACTGTTTTTT.

This rearrangement joins TRBV7-2 to TRBJ2-4; a possible D gene is TRBD1 (7 bases). Trimming pared 2 bases from V and 8 bases from J, leaving 16 bases between. In germline, CDR1 is SGHTA, CDR2 FQGNSA. The CDR3 is made up of 15 amino acids. DNA of the CDR3: TGTGCCAGCAGCTTAAGGGGGCGGCCGGGGGACATTCAGTACTTC. Encoded protein: CASSLRGRPGDIQYF.

The J gene is TRBJ2-7, the V gene TRBV7-2; 8 bases are a match to TRBD2. Looked up from germline, CDR1 is SGHTA and CDR2 is FQGNSA. Trimming took 1 base from V and 3 from J; bases not matched to a gene: 5. This CDR3 region has 15 residues. The CDR3: CASSLGPAGVYEQYF. The CDR3 DNA reads TGTGCCAGCAGCTTAGGTCCAGCGGGGGTCTACGAGCAGTACTTC.

The chain carries TRBV7-8 and TRBJ1-1; TRBD1 is a possible D gene (6 bases). Germline CDR1 and CDR2: SGHVS and FQNEAQ. The CDR3 loop spans 14 amino acids. V lost 1 base and J lost 2, with 8 bases in between. The CDR3 loop is CASSLEGGNTEAFF. In DNA, the CDR3 is TGTGCCAGCAGCTTAGAAGGGGGAAACACTGAAGCTTTCTTT.

This clone was seen a few times. The V call is TRBV5-6, the J call TRBJ2-3; D remains ambiguous. V was shortened by 0 bases and J by 2 bases, with 10 bases between the two germline ends. Germline assignment: CDR1 SGHDT and CDR2 YYEEEE. The CDR3 length is 15 residues. This CDR3 reads CASSLGPYPTDTQYF. CDR3 coding DNA: TGTGCCAGCAGCTTGGGACCTTACCCCACAGATACGCAGTATTTT.

This chain joins TRBV7-9 and TRBJ2-7; D gene unclear. The germline gives CDR1 SEHNR, CDR2 FQNEAQ (reference sequence). The CDR3 runs to 14 residues. The germline V and J ends were trimmed by 3 bases and 3 bases, with 12 bases remaining between them. DNA for the CDR3: TGTGCCAGCAGCTTGGGGTGGGATCGCTACGAGCAGTACTTC. Encoded protein: CASSLGWDRYEQYF. The full variable domain, in which reference TRBV7-9 and TRBJ2-7 provide the parts outside the CDR3, is DTGVSQNPRHKITKRGQNVTFRCDPISEHNRLYWYRQTLGQGPEFLTYFQNEAQLEKSRLLSDRFSAERPKGSFSTLEIQRTEQGDSAMYLCASSLGWDRYEQYFGPGTRLTVT.

This clone showed up just once. The chain combines TRBV5-1 with TRBJ1-5; D not resolved. Germline V gene sequence: CDR1 SGHRS, CDR2 YFSETQ. V shed 0 bases and J shed 0 bases, with 7 bases lying between them. The CDR3 length is 15 residues. The CDR3 DNA sequence: TGCGCCAGCAGCTTGGATCCGTATAGCAATCAGCCCCAGCATTTT. Translation: CASSLDPYSNQPQHF.

The V call is TRBV7-2, the J call TRBJ1-1; D remains ambiguous. Germline V CDR1 and CDR2: SGHTA, FQGNSA. Deletions cut 2 bases from V and 5 bases from J, with 12 bases between. The CDR3 loop spans 14 amino acids. Written as DNA, the CDR3 is TGTGCCAGCAGCTTAACCCGTCGTGGGACTGAAGCTTTCTTT. Translated, it gives CASSLTRRGTEAFF. The full variable domain, completed using reference TRBV7-2 and TRBJ1-1, is GAGVSQSPSNKVTEKGKDVELRCDPISGHTALYWYRQSLGQGLEFLIYFQGNSAPDKSGLPSDRFSAERTGGSVSTLTIQRTQQEDSAVYLCASSLTRRGTEAFFGQGTRLTVV.

The chain recombines TRBV10-3 with TRBJ1-5, with D perhaps matching TRBD1 (5 bases). The CDR3 covers 14 residues. V lost 6 bases, J lost 5 bases, and 14 bases lay in between. Germline V lookup: CDR1 ENHRY, CDR2 SYGVKD. The CDR3 coding sequence is TGTGCCATCAGGCGAACACTGGGGGATCAGCCCCAGCATTTT. Its protein is CAIRRTLGDQPQHF.

This clone turned up a few times. The chain recombines TRBV19 with TRBJ2-7; 9 bases are shared with TRBD1. V dropped 6 bases and J dropped 5; count of bases not matched to a gene: 8. The germline V gene encodes CDR1 LNHDA and CDR2 SQIVND (reference sequence). The CDR3 consists of 14 residues. CDR3 in DNA: TGTGCCAGTAGACCCGGGACAGGGATCCACGAGCAGTACTTC. It yields the protein CASRPGTGIHEQYF.

The CDR3 DNA reads as TGTGCCAGTGCCAAGACGGGGTTTTCGGGTGAAGCTTTCTTT. This gives the protein CASAKTGFSGEAFF. The chain uses TRBV19 and TRBJ1-1; no clear D. The CDR3 is made up of 14 amino acids. From germline, CDR1 is LNHDA and CDR2 SQIVND (reference sequence). V was cut by 8 bases and J by 7 bases, with 20 bases left in between.

The rearrangement uses TRBV4-1 and TRBJ2-3; 8 nucleotides align to TRBD2. CDR1 is MGHRA and CDR2 is YSYEKL in the germline V gene. V shed 0 bases, J shed 4 bases, and the junction held 3 bases outside the gene matches. The CDR3 is made up of 15 amino acids. The CDR3 DNA is TGCGCCAGCAGCCAAGATCGGGAGGGGGCAGATACGCAGTATTTT. This encodes CASSQDREGADTQYF.

DNA of the CDR3: TGTGCCAGCAGTGAATGGGGGCGCACAGATACGCAGTATTTT. Protein: CASSEWGRTDTQYF. The V call is TRBV2, the J call TRBJ2-3; D might be TRBD1 (6 bases). The CDR3 runs to 14 residues. Trimming shortened V by 2 bases and J by 1 base, and 7 bases separated the two germline ends. The germline V gene has CDR1 SNHLY and CDR2 FYNNEI.

This clone has only a few counts. The chain carries TRBV28 and TRBJ2-4; D uncertain. The CDR3 consists of 16 residues. Trimming cost V 3 bases and J 8 bases, with 20 bases left between them. Looked up from germline, CDR1 is MDHEN and CDR2 is SYDVKM. CDR3 protein: CASSFSPASSRHIQYF. The DNA for the CDR3 is TGTGCCAGCAGTTTCTCTCCAGCGTCCTCCCGGCACATTCAGTACTTC.

The chain employs TRBV19 and TRBJ2-2, with a tentative D call TRBD1 (5 bases). Germline V CDR1 and CDR2: LNHDA, SQIVND (reference sequence). Trimming took 7 bases from V and 6 from J, leaving 18 bases between them. CDR3 length equals 15 residues. CDR3 loop: CASTQERPRAGELFF. For the CDR3, the DNA is TGTGCCAGTACCCAGGAAAGGCCCAGGGCCGGGGAGCTGTTTTTT.

This sequence joins TRBV6-8 and TRBJ2-1; D remains unclear. Per the germline V gene, CDR1 is MNHGY and CDR2 is SAAAGT. This CDR3 is 13 amino acids long. V dropped 2 bases and J dropped 3 bases, with 5 bases sitting between them. Written as DNA, the CDR3 is TGTGCCAGCAGTTACGAGGACTACAATGAGCAGTTCTTC. This encodes CASSYEDYNEQFF.

The table lists this clone with a few counts. The chain recombines TRBV29-1 with TRBJ1-6; D gene unclear. CDR1 SQVTM and CDR2 ANQGSEA come from the germline V gene. The CDR3 contains 12 residues. V dropped 7 bases and J dropped 9 bases, with 13 bases sitting between them. Here the CDR3 DNA reads TGCAGCGCCCTTGTAGAGGGTTCACCCCTCCACTTT. Amino acids: CSALVEGSPLHF. The whole variable domain, remainder taken from reference TRBV29-1 and TRBJ1-6, is SAVISQKPSRDICQRGTSLTIQCQVDSQVTMMFWYRQQPGQSLTLIATANQGSEATYESGFVIDKFPISRPNLTFSTLTVSNMSPEDSSIYLCSALVEGSPLHFGNGTRLTVT.

The chain recombines TRBV7-9 with TRBJ2-6; maybe TRBD1 (7 bases). Per the germline V gene, CDR1 is SEHNR and CDR2 is FQNEAQ (reference sequence). V was clipped by 2 bases and J by 0 bases, with 11 bases between them. This CDR3 contains 17 residues. CDR3 protein: CASSLFQGGSGANVLTF. Here the CDR3 DNA reads TGTGCCAGCAGCTTATTCCAGGGGGGCTCTGGGGCCAACGTCCTGACTTTC.

The chain joins TRBV18 to TRBJ2-1; D may correspond to TRBD1 or TRBD2 (6 bases each). Trimming left V 2 bases short and J 4 bases short, with 18 bases between. The germline CDR1 and CDR2 sequences are KGHSH and LQKENI. CDR3 length equals 17 residues. The CDR3 sequence is CASSPFRGRGTYNEQFF. CDR3 bases: TGTGCCAGCTCACCATTCCGAGGTCGGGGGACATACAATGAGCAGTTCTTC.